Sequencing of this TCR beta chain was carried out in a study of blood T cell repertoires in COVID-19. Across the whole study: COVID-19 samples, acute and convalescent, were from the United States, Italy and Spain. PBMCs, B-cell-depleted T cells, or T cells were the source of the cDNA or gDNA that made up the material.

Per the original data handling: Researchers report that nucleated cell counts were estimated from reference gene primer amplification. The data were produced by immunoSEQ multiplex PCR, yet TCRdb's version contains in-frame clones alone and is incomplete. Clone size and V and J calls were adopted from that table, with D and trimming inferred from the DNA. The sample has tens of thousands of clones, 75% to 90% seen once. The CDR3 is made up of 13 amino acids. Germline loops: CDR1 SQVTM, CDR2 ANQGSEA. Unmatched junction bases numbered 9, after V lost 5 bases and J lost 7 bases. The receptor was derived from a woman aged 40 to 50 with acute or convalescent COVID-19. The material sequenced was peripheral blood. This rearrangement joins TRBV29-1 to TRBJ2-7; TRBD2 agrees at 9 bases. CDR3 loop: CSVTASGTGEQYF. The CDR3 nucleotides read TGCAGCGTTACGGCTAGCGGGACGGGGGAGCAGTACTTC.